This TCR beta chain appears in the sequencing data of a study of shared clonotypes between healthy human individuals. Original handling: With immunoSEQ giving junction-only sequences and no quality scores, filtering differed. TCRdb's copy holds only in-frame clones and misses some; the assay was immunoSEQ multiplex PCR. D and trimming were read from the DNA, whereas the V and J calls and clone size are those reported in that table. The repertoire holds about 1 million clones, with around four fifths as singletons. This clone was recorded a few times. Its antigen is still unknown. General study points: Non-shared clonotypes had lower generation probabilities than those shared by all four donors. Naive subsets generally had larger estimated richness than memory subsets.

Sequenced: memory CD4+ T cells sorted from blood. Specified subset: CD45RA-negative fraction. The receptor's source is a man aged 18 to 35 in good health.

CDR3 amino acids: CASSWPGQGYTEAFF. The CDR3 DNA sequence: TGTGCCAGCAGTTGGCCGGGACAGGGGTACACTGAAGCTTTCTTT. The rearrangement joins TRBV28 to TRBJ1-1; 10 positions match TRBD1. J was trimmed by 3 bases and V by 4 bases; bases with no gene match: 5. CDR3 length equals 15 residues. Germline CDR1 is MDHEN and CDR2 is SYDVKM.